These 13 T cell receptor beta chains originate from one sample sequenced in a study of chemoradiotherapy in HPV16-positive cancers. Sequenced by immunoSEQ multiplex PCR; TCRdb stores in-frame clones only, minus some. The sample shows some 29,000 clones, roughly 92% of them seen only once. The specimen comprised blood, sampled from a patient who underwent chemoradiotherapy. Receptors originate from a human donor with HPV-associated anogenital cancer.

This clone appeared a single time. The chain is built from TRBV7-2 and TRBJ1-5; D gene unclear. V lost 2 bases and J 0 bases, leaving 8 bases between the germline ends. CDR1 is SGHTA and CDR2 is FQGNSA in the germline V gene. The CDR3 consists of 15 residues. The CDR3 nucleotides read TGTGCCAGCAGCTTACGGAGAGATAGCAATCAGCCCCAGCATTTT. Translating gives CASSLRRDSNQPQHF.

V is TRBV4-3 and J is TRBJ2-7; the match to TRBD2 covers 9 bases. The germline CDR1 and CDR2 sequences are LGHNA and YSLEER. The CDR3 consists of 14 residues. With 4 bases clipped from V and 4 bases from J, the junction kept 5 bases outside the gene matches. The CDR3 DNA reads TGCGCCAGCAGCCCCCGACTAGCGGCTTACGAGCAGTACTTC. It specifies CASSPRLAAYEQYF.

The chain employs TRBV2 and TRBJ2-7; 7 bases fit TRBD2. V was pared by 6 bases and J by 0 bases, with 11 bases of the junction left unmatched. The CDR3 loop spans 16 amino acids. The V gene's germline CDR1 is SNHLY and CDR2 FYNNEI. The chain's CDR3 is CASRPRGEVSSYEQYF. CDR3 DNA: TGTGCCAGCAGGCCCCGGGGGGAAGTCAGCTCCTACGAGCAGTACTTC.

The rearrangement uses TRBV29-1 and TRBJ2-1; possibly TRBD1 for D (6 bases). V was pared by 5 bases and J by 9 bases, with 20 bases between. CDR3 size: 14 residues. The germline CDR1 and CDR2 sequences are SQVTM and ANQGSEA. The CDR3 loop reads CSVPPTGSSGEQFF. CDR3 in DNA: TGCAGCGTTCCTCCGACAGGATCATCTGGTGAGCAGTTCTTC.

This clone was found once. The genes are TRBV6-6 and TRBJ2-7, with D possibly being TRBD1 or TRBD2 (5 bases each). CDR1 is MNHNY, CDR2 SVGAGI, per germline (reference sequence). The V gene lost 5 bases and the J gene lost 4 bases, with 9 bases spanning the gap. CDR3 size: 12 residues. The CDR3 is CASSTGGYEQYF. In DNA form, the CDR3 reads TGTGCCAGCAGTACTGGGGGTTACGAGCAGTACTTC.

CDR3 region: CASSLGRSFQETQYF. CDR3 bases: TGTGCCAGCAGCTTAGGAAGGTCTTTCCAAGAGACCCAGTACTTC. This sequence joins TRBV11-3 and TRBJ2-5; D remains ambiguous. CDR1 SGHNT and CDR2 YENEEA come from the germline V gene. The V gene lost 1 base and the J gene lost 1 base, with 10 bases spanning the gap. This CDR3 contains 15 residues.

CDR3 nucleotide sequence: TGTGCCAGCAGTCCTAGACAAACAGGGAGGTATGGCTACACCTTC. Its translation is CASSPRQTGRYGYTF. This chain connects TRBV7-2 to TRBJ1-2, with D possibly matching TRBD1 (6 bases). The germline V and J ends were trimmed by 6 bases and 5 bases, with 19 bases remaining between them. The germline CDR1 and CDR2 sequences are SGHTA and FQGNSA. This CDR3 comprises 15 residues.

V gene TRBV4-3 combines with J gene TRBJ2-2; tentatively, D is TRBD1 or TRBD2 (6 bases each). The CDR3 spans 16 residues. CDR1 and CDR2 from the germline V gene are LGHNA and YSLEER. Trimming shortened V by 7 bases and J by 2 bases, and 17 bases separated the two germline ends. CDR3 sequence reads: CASNPKGGRNTGELFF. In nucleotides, the CDR3 is TGCGCCAGCAATCCCAAGGGGGGTAGAAACACCGGGGAGCTGTTTTTT.

As concerns this clone: Other DNA sequences in the sample encode the same CDR3. This chain links TRBV18 with TRBJ2-7; D is ambiguous. There are 13 residues in the CDR3. CDR1 is KGHSH and CDR2 is LQKENI in the germline V gene. The V gene lost 3 bases and the J gene lost 0 bases, with 6 bases spanning the gap. CDR3 coding DNA: TGTGCCAGCTCACCCCCGAGCTCCTACGAGCAGTACTTC. Translated, it gives CASSPPSSYEQYF.

J is TRBJ1-5 and V is TRBV19; a possible D gene is TRBD1 (5 bases). Germline-derived CDR1 and CDR2 are LNHDA and SQIVND (reference sequence). CDR3 length: 13 amino acids. With 7 bases removed from V and 3 bases from J, the gap between germline ends came to 10 bases. The CDR3 region is CASNRQPNQPQHF. The DNA of the CDR3 is TGTGCCAGTAACAGACAGCCCAATCAGCCCCAGCATTTT.

The rearrangement uses TRBV2 and TRBJ2-6, with TRBD2 as a possible D gene (5 bases). This CDR3 region has 18 residues. Germline CDR1 and CDR2: SNHLY and FYNNEI. Trimming pared 6 bases from V and 0 bases from J, leaving 18 bases between. CDR3 residues: CASSASGVGVSGANVLTF. The CDR3 nucleotides are TGTGCCAGCAGCGCCTCCGGGGTGGGTGTCTCTGGGGCCAACGTCCTGACTTTC. Full variable domain (missing parts from reference TRBV2 and TRBJ2-6): EPEVTQTPSHQVTQMGQEVILRCVPISNHLYFYWYRQILGQKVEFLVSFYNNEISEKSEIFDDQFSVERPDGSNFTLKIRSTKLEDSAMYFCASSASGVGVSGANVLTFGAGSRLTVL.

The chain recombines TRBV6-1 with TRBJ1-4; D is unresolved. With 4 bases removed from V and 7 bases from J, the gap between germline ends came to 19 bases. The CDR3 runs 16 residues. Germline V gene data show CDR1 as MNHNS and CDR2 as SASEGT. The CDR3 DNA reads TGTGCCAGCAGTGCGAGACCCCGAGAGGGCGGTGAAAAACTGTTTTTT. It yields the protein CASSARPREGGEKLFF.

The V gene is TRBV4-1, the J gene TRBJ1-4, with 9 bases lining up with TRBD1. The CDR3 sequence is 15 residues long. From germline, CDR1 is MGHRA and CDR2 YSYEKL. Trimming cost V 3 bases and J 7 bases; bases outside gene matches: 6. The CDR3 region has the DNA TGCGCCAGCAGCCAGAGGGACAGGGCCTCTGAAAAACTGTTTTTT. Translated: CASSQRDRASEKLFF.